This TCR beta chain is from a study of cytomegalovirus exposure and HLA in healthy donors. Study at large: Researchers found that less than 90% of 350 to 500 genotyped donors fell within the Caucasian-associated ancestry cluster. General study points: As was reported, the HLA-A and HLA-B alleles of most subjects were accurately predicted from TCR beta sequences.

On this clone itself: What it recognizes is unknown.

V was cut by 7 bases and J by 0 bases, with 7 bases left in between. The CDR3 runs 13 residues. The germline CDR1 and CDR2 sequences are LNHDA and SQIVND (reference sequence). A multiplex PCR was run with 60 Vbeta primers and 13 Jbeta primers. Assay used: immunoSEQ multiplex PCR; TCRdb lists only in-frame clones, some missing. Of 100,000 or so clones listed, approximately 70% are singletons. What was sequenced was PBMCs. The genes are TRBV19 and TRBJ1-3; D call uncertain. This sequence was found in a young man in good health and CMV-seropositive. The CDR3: CASNTLSGNTIYF. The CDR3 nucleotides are TGTGCCAGTAACACCCTCTCTGGAAACACCATATATTTT.